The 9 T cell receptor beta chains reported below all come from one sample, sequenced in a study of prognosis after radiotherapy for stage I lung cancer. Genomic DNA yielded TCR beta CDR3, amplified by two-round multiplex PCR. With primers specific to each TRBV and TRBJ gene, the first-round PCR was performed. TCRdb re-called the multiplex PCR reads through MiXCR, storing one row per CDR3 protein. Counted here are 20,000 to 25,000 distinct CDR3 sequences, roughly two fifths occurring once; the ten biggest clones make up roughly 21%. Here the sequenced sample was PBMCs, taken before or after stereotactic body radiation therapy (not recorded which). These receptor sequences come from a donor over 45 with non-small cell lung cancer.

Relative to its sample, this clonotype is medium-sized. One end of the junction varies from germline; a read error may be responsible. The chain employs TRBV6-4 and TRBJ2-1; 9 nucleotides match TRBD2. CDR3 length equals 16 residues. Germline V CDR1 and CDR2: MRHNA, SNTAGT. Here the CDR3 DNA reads TGTGCCAGCAGTTACTCGCCCCTAGCGGGGTACAATGAGCAGTTCTTC. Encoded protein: CASSYSPLAGYNEQFF.

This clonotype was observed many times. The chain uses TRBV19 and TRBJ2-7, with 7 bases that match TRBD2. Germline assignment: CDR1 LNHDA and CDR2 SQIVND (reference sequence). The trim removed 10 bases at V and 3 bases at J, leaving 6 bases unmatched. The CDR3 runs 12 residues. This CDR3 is CATGRGDYEQYF. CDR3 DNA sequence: TGTGCCACCGGACGGGGGGACTACGAGCAGTACTTC.

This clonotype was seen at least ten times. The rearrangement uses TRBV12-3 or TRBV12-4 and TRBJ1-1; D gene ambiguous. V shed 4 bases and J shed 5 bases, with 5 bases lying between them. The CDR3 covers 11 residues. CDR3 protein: CASSSGTEAFF. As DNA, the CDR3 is TGTGCCAGCAGTTCTGGGACTGAAGCTTTCTTT.

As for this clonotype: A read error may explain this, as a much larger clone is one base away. The CDR3 loop is CSARVGLVTQYF. The CDR3 DNA follows: TGCAGTGCTAGAGTGGGGTTGGTGACCCAGTACTTC. The genes are TRBV20-1 and TRBJ2-5, with D hard to call. Trimming removed 1 base at V and 7 bases at J, with 10 bases between. Germline-derived CDR1 and CDR2 are DFQATT and SNEGSKA (reference sequence). The CDR3 has 12 amino acids.

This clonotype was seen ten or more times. The CDR3 coding sequence is TGTGCCAGCGGGGACTTAGCGGGAGGACCCCCGGAGCAGTTCTTC. Amino acid sequence: CASGDLAGGPPEQFF. The chain combines TRBV9 with TRBJ2-1; the match to TRBD2 covers 10 bases. Germline V gives CDR1 SGDLS, CDR2 YYNGEE. Germline trimming cut 7 bases from V and 10 bases from J; bases unmatched to any gene: 14. There are 15 residues in the CDR3. Supplemented by reference TRBV9 and TRBJ2-1, the full variable domain reads DSGVTQTPKHLITATGQRVTLRCSPRSGDLSVYWYQQSLDQGLQFLIQYYNGEERAKGNILERFSAQQFPDLHSELNLSSLELGDSALYFCASGDLAGGPPEQFFGPGTRLTVL.

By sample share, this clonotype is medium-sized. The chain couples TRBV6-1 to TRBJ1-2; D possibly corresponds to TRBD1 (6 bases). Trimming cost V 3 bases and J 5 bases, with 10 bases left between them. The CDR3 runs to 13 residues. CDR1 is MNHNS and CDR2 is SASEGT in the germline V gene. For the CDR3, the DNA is TGTGCCAGCAGTGACAGGGGAGATTATGGCTACACCTTC. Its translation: CASSDRGDYGYTF.

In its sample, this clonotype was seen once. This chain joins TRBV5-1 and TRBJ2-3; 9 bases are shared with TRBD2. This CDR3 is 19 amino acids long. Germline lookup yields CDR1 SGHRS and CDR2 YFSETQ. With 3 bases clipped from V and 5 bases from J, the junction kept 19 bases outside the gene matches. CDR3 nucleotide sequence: TGCGCCAGCAGCTCACACGGCCTAGCGGGACAACCTGGGAAAGATACGCAGTATTTT. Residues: CASSSHGLAGQPGKDTQYF.

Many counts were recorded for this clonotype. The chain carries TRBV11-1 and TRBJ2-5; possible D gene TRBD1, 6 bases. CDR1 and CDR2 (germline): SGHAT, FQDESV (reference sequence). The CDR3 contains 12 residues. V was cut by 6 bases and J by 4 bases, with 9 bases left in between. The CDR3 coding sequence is TGTGCCAGCAGTTTACAGGGAGAGACCCAGTACTTC. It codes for CASSLQGETQYF.

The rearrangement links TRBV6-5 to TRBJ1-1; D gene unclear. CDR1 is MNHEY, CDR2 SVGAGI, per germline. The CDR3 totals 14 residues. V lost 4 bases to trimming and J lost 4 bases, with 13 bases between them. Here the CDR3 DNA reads TGTGCCAGCAGTTCCCAGGTGGTTAGCACTGAAGCTTTCTTT. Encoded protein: CASSSQVVSTEAFF.